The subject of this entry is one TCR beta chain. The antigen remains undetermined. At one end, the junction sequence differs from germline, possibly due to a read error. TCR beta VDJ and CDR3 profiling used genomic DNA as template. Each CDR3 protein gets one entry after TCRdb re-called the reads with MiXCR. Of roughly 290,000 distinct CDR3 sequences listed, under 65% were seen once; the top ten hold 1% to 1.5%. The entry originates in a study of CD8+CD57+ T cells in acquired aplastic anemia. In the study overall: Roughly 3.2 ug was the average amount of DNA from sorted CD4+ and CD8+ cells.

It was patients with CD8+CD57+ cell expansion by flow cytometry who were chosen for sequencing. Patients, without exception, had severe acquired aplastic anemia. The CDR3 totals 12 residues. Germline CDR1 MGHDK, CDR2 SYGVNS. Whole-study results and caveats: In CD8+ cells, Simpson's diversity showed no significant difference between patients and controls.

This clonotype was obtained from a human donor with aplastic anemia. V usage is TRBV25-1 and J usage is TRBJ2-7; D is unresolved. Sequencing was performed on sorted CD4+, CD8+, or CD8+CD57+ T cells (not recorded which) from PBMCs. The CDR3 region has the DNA TGTGCCAGCGCCAGTGGTTCTTACGAGCGGTACTTC. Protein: CASASGSYERYF.